These T cell receptor beta chains were read from a single sample in a study of shared clonotypes between healthy human individuals. Sequencing was performed with immunoSEQ multiplex PCR; in TCRdb, only in-frame clones are kept and a portion is missing. The profile shows under 1,100,000 clones, 60% to 80% of them singletons. Sequenced sample: memory CD4+ T cells sorted from blood. These receptor sequences come from a young man in good health. Each CDR3 is given with its conserved first and last residue. The D gene is left open where the match is weak. For some rows the clone size is stated as once, few or many, or as a class when expanded; others skip it.

D: NA
V: TRBV4-1
J: TRBJ2-3
size: NA
CDR3: CASSQDRALGDTQYF
DNA: TGCGCCAGCAGCCAAGATAGGGCTTTAGGGGATACGCAGTATTTT

D: TRBD1
V: TRBV5-1
J: TRBJ2-7
size: NA
CDR3: CASSSGQGVFEQYF
DNA: TGCGCCAGCAGCTCGGGACAGGGGGTGTTCGAGCAGTACTTC

D: NA
V: TRBV28
J: TRBJ2-7
size: NA
CDR3: CASFALGYEQYF
DNA: TGTGCCAGCTTTGCCCTTGGTTACGAGCAGTACTTC

D: NA
V: TRBV11-2
J: TRBJ2-3
size: NA
CDR3: CASSLARVTDTQYF
DNA: TGTGCCAGCAGCTTAGCCAGGGTGACAGATACGCAGTATTTT

D: NA
V: TRBV7-2
J: TRBJ2-3
size: NA
CDR3: CASSSFYRETQYF
DNA: TGTGCCAGCAGCTCATTTTATAGAGAGACGCAGTATTTT

D: TRBD2
V: TRBV9
J: TRBJ2-1
size: NA
CDR3: CASSVGLAGAPTYNEQFF
DNA: TGTGCCAGCAGCGTAGGACTAGCGGGAGCCCCAACTTACAATGAGCAGTTCTTC

D: NA
V: TRBV5-6
J: TRBJ2-3
size: NA
CDR3: CASSHRQVEADTQYF
DNA: TGTGCCAGCAGTCACCGACAGGTCGAAGCAGATACGCAGTATTTT

D: NA
V: TRBV2
J: TRBJ2-7
size: NA
CDR3: CASSDPYNHYEQYF
DNA: TGTGCCAGCAGTGACCCCTACAACCACTACGAGCAGTACTTC

D: NA
V: TRBV4-1
J: TRBJ1-4
size: NA
CDR3: CASSLGQITNEKLFF
DNA: TGCGCCAGCAGCCTCGGACAGATAACTAATGAAAAACTGTTTTTT

D: NA
V: TRBV7-8
J: TRBJ1-2
size: NA
CDR3: CASSLGVGGYTF
DNA: TGTGCCAGCAGCTTAGGTGTCGGTGGCTACACCTTC

D: NA
V: TRBV5-1
J: TRBJ1-1
size: NA
CDR3: CASSLEARAITEAFF
DNA: TGCGCCAGCAGCTTGGAGGCCCGGGCGATAACTGAAGCTTTCTTT

D: NA
V: TRBV19
J: TRBJ2-7
size: NA
CDR3: CASSRQRSSYEQYF
DNA: TGTGCCAGTAGCAGACAGCGGTCTTCTTACGAGCAGTACTTC

D: TRBD1
V: TRBV10-3
J: TRBJ2-7
size: once
CDR3: CAISEQGAGEQYF
DNA: TGTGCCATCAGTGAACAGGGGGCAGGGGAGCAGTACTTC

D: NA
V: TRBV30
J: TRBJ1-4
size: NA
CDR3: CAWSVWPVYEKLFF
DNA: TGTGCCTGGAGTGTATGGCCCGTTTACGAAAAACTGTTTTTT

D: TRBD2
V: TRBV27
J: TRBJ2-3
size: NA
CDR3: CASSSKGRDTDTQYF
DNA: TGTGCCAGCAGTTCCAAAGGGAGGGACACAGATACGCAGTATTTT

D: TRBD2
V: TRBV7-9
J: TRBJ2-5
size: NA
CDR3: CATTSGGAYRGETQYF
DNA: TGTGCCACCACCTCGGGGGGGGCGTATCGGGGCGAGACCCAGTACTTC

D: NA
V: TRBV30
J: TRBJ1-5
size: NA
CDR3: CAWSPGDNQPQHF
DNA: TGTGCCTGGAGTCCAGGCGACAATCAGCCCCAGCATTTT

D: NA
V: TRBV18
J: TRBJ2-7
size: NA
CDR3: CASSETGLGEQYF
DNA: TGTGCCAGCTCGGAGACAGGCCTCGGGGAGCAGTACTTC